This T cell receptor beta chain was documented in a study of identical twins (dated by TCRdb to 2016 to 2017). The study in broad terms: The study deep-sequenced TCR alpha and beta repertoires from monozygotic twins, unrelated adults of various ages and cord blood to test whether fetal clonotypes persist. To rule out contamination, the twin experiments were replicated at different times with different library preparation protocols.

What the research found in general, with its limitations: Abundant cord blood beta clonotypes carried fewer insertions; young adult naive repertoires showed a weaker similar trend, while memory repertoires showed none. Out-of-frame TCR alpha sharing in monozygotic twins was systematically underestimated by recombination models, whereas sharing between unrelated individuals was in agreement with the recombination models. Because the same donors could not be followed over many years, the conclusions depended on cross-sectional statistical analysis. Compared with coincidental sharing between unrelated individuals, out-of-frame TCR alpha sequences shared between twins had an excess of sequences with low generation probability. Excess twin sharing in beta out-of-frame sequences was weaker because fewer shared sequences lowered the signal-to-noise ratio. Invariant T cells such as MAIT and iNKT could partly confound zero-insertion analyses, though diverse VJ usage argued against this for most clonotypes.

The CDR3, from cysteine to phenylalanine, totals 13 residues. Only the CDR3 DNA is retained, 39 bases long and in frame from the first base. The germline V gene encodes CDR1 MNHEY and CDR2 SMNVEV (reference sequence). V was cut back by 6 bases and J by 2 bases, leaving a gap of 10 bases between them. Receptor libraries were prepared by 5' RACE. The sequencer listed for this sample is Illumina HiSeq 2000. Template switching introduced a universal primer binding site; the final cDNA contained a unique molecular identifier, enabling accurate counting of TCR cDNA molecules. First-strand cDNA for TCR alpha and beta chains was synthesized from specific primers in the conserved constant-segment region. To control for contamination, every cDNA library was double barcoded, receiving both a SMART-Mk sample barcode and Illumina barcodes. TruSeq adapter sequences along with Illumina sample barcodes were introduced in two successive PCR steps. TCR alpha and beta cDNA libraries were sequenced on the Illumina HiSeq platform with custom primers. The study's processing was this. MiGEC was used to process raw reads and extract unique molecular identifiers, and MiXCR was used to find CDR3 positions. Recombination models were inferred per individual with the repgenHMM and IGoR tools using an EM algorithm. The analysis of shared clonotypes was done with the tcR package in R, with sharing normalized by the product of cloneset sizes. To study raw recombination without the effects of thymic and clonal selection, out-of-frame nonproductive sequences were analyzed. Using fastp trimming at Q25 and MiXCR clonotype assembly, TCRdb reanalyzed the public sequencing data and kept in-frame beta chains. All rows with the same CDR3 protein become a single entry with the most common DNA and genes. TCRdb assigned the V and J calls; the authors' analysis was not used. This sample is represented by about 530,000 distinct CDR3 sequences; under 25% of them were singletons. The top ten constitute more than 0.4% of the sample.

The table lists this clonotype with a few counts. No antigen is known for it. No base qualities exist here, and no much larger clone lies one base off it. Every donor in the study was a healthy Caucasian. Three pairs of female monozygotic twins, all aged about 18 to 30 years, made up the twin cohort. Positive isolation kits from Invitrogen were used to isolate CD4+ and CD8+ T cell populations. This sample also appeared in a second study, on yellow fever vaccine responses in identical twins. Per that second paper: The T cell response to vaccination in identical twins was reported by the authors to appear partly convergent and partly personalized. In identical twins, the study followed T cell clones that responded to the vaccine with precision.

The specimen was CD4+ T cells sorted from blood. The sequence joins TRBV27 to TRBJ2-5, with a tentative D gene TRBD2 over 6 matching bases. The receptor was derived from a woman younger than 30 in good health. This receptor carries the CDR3 CASRLLAQETQYF. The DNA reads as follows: TGTGCCAGCAGATTACTAGCTCAAGAGACCCAGTACTTC.